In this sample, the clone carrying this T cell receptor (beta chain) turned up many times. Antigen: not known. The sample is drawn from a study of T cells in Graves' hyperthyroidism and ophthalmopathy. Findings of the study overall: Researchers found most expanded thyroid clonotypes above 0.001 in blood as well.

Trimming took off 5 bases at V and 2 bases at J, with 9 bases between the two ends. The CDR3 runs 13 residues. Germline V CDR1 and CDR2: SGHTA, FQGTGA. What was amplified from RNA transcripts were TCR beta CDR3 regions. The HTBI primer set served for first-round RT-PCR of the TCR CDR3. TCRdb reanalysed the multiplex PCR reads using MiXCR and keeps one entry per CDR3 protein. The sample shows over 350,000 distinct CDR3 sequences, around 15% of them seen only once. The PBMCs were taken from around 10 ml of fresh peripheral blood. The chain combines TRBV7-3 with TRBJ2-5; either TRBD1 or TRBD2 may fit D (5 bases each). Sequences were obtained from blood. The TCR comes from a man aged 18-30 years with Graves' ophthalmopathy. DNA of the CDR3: TGTGCCAGCAGCCGAGGGGCGCAAGAGACCCAGTACTTC. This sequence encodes CASSRGAQETQYF.